This T cell receptor beta chain was sequenced during a study of blood T cell repertoires in COVID-19. Study at large: Among Cohort 3 donors, those recovered had two negative PCRs, clearance, or symptom resolution. T cells, B-cell-depleted T cells, or PBMCs provided the cDNA or gDNA that served as material.

This CDR3 has 15 amino acids. Produced via immunoSEQ multiplex PCR; TCRdb's table is partial and in-frame only. This sample has about 190,000 clones, with more than 85% found just once. The TCR comes from a woman between 40 and 55 years old in a cohort exposed to, infected with or recovered from COVID-19 (not recorded which). The sequenced sample was PBMCs or T cells enriched from blood (not recorded which). The chain is built from TRBV21-1 and TRBJ1-2; the table's TRBD1 call for D was not verified on the DNA. TRBV21-1 is a documented pseudogene. For the CDR3, the DNA is TGTGCCAGCAGCGCTCCACAGGGCTCTAACTATGGCTACACCTTC. Amino acids: CASSAPQGSNYGYTF.